The clone carrying this T cell receptor (beta chain) was counted ten times or more. Its target is unknown. Looked up from germline, CDR1 is SGHTA and CDR2 is FQGNSA. This CDR3 comprises 19 residues. V was shortened by 5 bases and J by 1 base, with 24 bases between the two germline ends. These data belong to a study of blood T cells in healthy people across ages. Overall study results and limits: Whereas aged donors had fewer naive CD4+ cells, long-lived donors had more of them and higher diversity. Reliance upon unsorted PBMCs precluded definitive naive versus antigen-experienced comparison.

Primed by a sample-barcoded 5' primer and a J-beta primer mix, a second PCR proceeded for roughly 6 to 12 cycles. TCRdb ran MiXCR on the 5' RACE reads and lists one entry per CDR3 protein. The profile shows around 1.5 million distinct CDR3 sequences, about 31% of them singletons. Caucasian individuals from Russia who were healthy and aged roughly 6 to 95 acted as donors. The sample comprised blood. The genes are TRBV7-2 and TRBJ2-4; TRBD1 might be the D (8 bases). This TCR came from a woman in her 30s in good health. CDR3 bases: TGTGCCAGCAGCCCCAGGACAGGGAGGGTTTCTGGTGCCAAAAACATTCAGTACTTC. Translating gives CASSPRTGRVSGAKNIQYF.